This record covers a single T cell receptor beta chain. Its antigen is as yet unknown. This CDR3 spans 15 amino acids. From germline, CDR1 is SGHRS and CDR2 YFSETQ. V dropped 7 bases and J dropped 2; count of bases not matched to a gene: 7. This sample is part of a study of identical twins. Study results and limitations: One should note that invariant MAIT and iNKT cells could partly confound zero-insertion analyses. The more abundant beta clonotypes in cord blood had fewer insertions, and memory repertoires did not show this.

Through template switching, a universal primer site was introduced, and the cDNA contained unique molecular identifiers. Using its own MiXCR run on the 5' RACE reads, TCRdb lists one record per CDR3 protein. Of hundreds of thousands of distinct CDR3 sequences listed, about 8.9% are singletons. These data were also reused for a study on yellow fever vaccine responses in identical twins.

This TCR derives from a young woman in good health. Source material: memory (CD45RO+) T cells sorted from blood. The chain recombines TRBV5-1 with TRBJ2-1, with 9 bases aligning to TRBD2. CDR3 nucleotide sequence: TGCGCCAGCGGTCCGACTAGCGGAGCCTACAATGAGCAGTTCTTC. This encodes CASGPTSGAYNEQFF.